This T cell receptor (beta chain) was obtained from a study of human T cells and chemical hapten exposure. Regarding time point: patch test 2, 6 weeks after DPC sensitization. As to treatment: therapeutic diphenylcyclopropenone sensitization with weekly scalp DPC. This clonotype was recorded many times. In TCRdb, the RACE reads were re-called with MiXCR into one record per CDR3 protein. Of nearly 55,000 distinct CDR3 sequences in the sample, 7.5% to 10% are singletons; the top ten hold under 2%. CDR3 length: 12 residues. Germline V lookup: CDR1 SQVTM, CDR2 ANQGSEA. The germline V and J ends were trimmed by 6 bases and 4 bases, with 13 bases remaining between them.

This specimen was whole blood, taken in connection with sensitization to the hapten diphenylcyclopropenone (DPC). The clonotype originates from a woman aged 45 to 65 with alopecia areata. Some clones in this sample may be carry-over from other donors' samples. V is TRBV29-1 and J is TRBJ2-7; no firm D call. CDR3 in DNA: TGCAGCGTAATAGGAGTGGGGTACGAGCAGTACTTC. This translates into CSVIGVGYEQYF.